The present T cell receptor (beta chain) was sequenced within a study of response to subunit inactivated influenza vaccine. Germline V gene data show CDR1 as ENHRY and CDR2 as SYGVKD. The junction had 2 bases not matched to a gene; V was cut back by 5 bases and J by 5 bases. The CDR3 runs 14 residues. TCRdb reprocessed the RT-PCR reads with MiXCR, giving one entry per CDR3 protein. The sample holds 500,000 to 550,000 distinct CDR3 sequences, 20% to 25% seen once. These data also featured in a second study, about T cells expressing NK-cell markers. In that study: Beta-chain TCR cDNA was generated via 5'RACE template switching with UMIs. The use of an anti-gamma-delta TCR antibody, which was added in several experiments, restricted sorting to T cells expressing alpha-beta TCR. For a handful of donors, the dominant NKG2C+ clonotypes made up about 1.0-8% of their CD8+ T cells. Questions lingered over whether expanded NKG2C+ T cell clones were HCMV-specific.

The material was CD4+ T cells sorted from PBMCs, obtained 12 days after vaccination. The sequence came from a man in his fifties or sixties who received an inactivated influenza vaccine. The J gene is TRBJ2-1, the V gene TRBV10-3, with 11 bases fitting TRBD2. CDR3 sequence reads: CAISRLAGNNEQFF. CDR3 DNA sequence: TGTGCCATCAGTAGACTAGCGGGAAACAATGAGCAGTTCTTC.